Listed below are T cell receptor beta chains from one sample, sequenced in a study of cytomegalovirus exposure and HLA in healthy donors. Only in-frame clones appear in the TCRdb table, and some are missing; sequencing was by immunoSEQ multiplex PCR. The table lists tens of thousands of clones, roughly 70% of them singletons. The specimen sequenced was PBMCs. These receptors came from a woman in her forties or fifties in good health and CMV-seropositive. Both conserved end residues are part of each CDR3. The order of the fields is V gene, clone size, J gene, D gene, CDR3 DNA, CDR3 protein. D genes are given only for firm matches. Rows may omit the clone size; those that give it use once, few, many or a size class.

TRBV27	-	TRBJ1-5	TRBD1	TGTGCCAGCAGCCTACAGGGGACTAGCAATCAGCCCCAGCATTTT	CASSLQGTSNQPQHF
TRBV29-1	-	TRBJ2-3	-	TGCAGCGGGGCTAGCGGCACAGATACGCAGTATTTT	CSGASGTDTQYF
TRBV4-3	-	TRBJ1-6	TRBD1	TGCGCCAGCAGCCACGGACAGGGATTGAATTCACCCCTCCACTTT	CASSHGQGLNSPLHF
TRBV28	few	TRBJ2-2	TRBD2	TGTGCCAGCAACACTAGCGGGAGGCGGAACACCGGGGAGCTGTTTTTT	CASNTSGRRNTGELFF
TRBV28	few	TRBJ2-4	TRBD1	TGTGCCATCACGGACAGGGGGCGGGGGGCCAAAAACATTCAGTACTTC	CAITDRGRGAKNIQYF
TRBV7-8	-	TRBJ1-4	TRBD1	TGTGCCAGCAGCTCCCTGACAGGGAGGAATGAAAAACTGTTTTTT	CASSSLTGRNEKLFF
TRBV5-4	-	TRBJ2-1	-	TGTGCCAGCACCAATTTCCGCTGGGGAGACAATGAGCAGTTCTTC	CASTNFRWGDNEQFF
TRBV12-5	-	TRBJ1-5	-	TGTGCTAGTGGTTTGGCCTTGAATCAGCCCCAGCATTTT	CASGLALNQPQHF
TRBV6-6	-	TRBJ1-2	-	TGTGCCAGCAGTACCCGAGGGGAGGGAAACCATGGCTACACCTTC	CASSTRGEGNHGYTF
TRBV6-1	-	TRBJ1-4	TRBD1	TGTGCCAGCAGGACCAGGGGGCTGACTGAAAAACTGTTTTTT	CASRTRGLTEKLFF
TRBV6-5	-	TRBJ1-2	-	TGTGCCAGCACTGCTTCCGGGGGAGCCTATGGCTACACCTTC	CASTASGGAYGYTF
TRBV6-1	-	TRBJ2-1	TRBD2	TGTGCCAGCAGTGGCCGTAGCGGGAGGCCCTCCTACAATGAGCAGTTCTTC	CASSGRSGRPSYNEQFF
TRBV19	-	TRBJ2-1	TRBD1	TGTGCCAGTAGTAGAGGGGGCCCCTACAATGAGCAGTTCTTC	CASSRGGPYNEQFF
TRBV5-6	few	TRBJ1-5	TRBD1	TGTGCCAGCAGCTTGGCCGGGACAGGGAATCAGCCCCAGCATTTT	CASSLAGTGNQPQHF
TRBV27	-	TRBJ1-2	-	TGTGCCAGCAGTGCGGGGACTTATGGCTACACCTTC	CASSAGTYGYTF
TRBV9	-	TRBJ1-1	-	TGTGCCAGCAGCGTAGGCCCCCGGGGTACTGAAGCTTTCTTT	CASSVGPRGTEAFF
TRBV28	-	TRBJ2-5	-	TGTGCCAGCAGTCACGACAGGCAAGAGACCCAGTACTTC	CASSHDRQETQYF
TRBV18	-	TRBJ2-3	-	TGTGCCAGCTCACCCTCGGGAATAACAGATACGCAGTATTTT	CASSPSGITDTQYF
TRBV10-3	few	TRBJ2-3	TRBD2	TGTGCCATAAAAGGACTAGCAGGGGATACGCAGTATTTT	CAIKGLAGDTQYF
TRBV19	-	TRBJ2-2	-	TGTGCCAGTAGTATTGAGTCGGCGGCATCCGGGGAGCTGTTTTTT	CASSIESAASGELFF
TRBV7-8	-	TRBJ2-5	TRBD1	TGTGCCAGTGGACAGGTCCAAGAGACCCAGTACTTC	CASGQVQETQYF
TRBV13	-	TRBJ2-3	TRBD2	TGTGCCAGCAGCGCGACTAGCGGGAATACTACAGATACGCAGTATTTT	CASSATSGNTTDTQYF
TRBV11-2	few	TRBJ1-6	TRBD1	TGTGCCAGCAGCACCCTGACAGGGGGTTCCTATAATTCACCCCTCCACTTT	CASSTLTGGSYNSPLHF
TRBV5-6	once	TRBJ2-1	-	TGTGCCAGCAGCTTTTCCGGGGCAGGGGCCGCAATTTACAATGAGCAGTTCTTC	CASSFSGAGAAIYNEQFF
TRBV7-9	-	TRBJ1-2	-	TGTGCCAGCAGCACCTCCCGGGGGTTATTGGCCTACACCTTC	CASSTSRGLLAYTF
TRBV7-9	-	TRBJ1-2	-	TGTGCCAGCAGCTTAAGGGGCGCGGAAAACTATGGCTACACCTTC	CASSLRGAENYGYTF
TRBV12-5	-	TRBJ1-2	TRBD1	TGTGCTAGTGGTTCATCAGGGGGCGTCGGTGGCTACACCTTC	CASGSSGGVGGYTF
TRBV28	-	TRBJ1-1	-	TGTGCCAGCAGCCCTGGGCGGACAATAAACACTGAAGCTTTCTTT	CASSPGRTINTEAFF
TRBV10-3	-	TRBJ2-7	TRBD2	TGTGCCACCTATCGAGGGACTAGCGGGAGCAACGAGCAGTACTTC	CATYRGTSGSNEQYF
TRBV23-1	once	TRBJ2-7	TRBD2	TGCGCCAGCAGTCAACTCCCCACTAGCGGGCACTCCTACGAGCAGTACTTC	CASSQLPTSGHSYEQYF
TRBV6-5	-	TRBJ2-7	-	TGTGCCAGCACCTTGCCCGGGACACAGTACGAGCAGTACTTC	CASTLPGTQYEQYF
TRBV23-1	once	TRBJ2-5	-	TGCGCCAGCAGTCAACCGGGAGAGGACGTAGAGACCCAGTACTTC	CASSQPGEDVETQYF
TRBV29-1	-	TRBJ1-2	TRBD1	TGCAGCGTTGCTAAGTTGACAGGGGGACTTCTTCGATATGGCTACACCTTC	CSVAKLTGGLLRYGYTF
TRBV7-8	-	TRBJ2-2	TRBD2	TGTGCCAGCAGCTTAGACGGGAGGGCGAACACCGGGGAGCTGTTTTTT	CASSLDGRANTGELFF
TRBV6-1	few	TRBJ1-5	-	TGTGCCAGCAGCCTGGGTGGGAGGAACAATCAGCCCCAGCATTTT	CASSLGGRNNQPQHF
TRBV2	-	TRBJ2-7	-	TGTGCCAGCAGTTATACAGCCTACGAGCAGTACTTC	CASSYTAYEQYF
TRBV6-4	-	TRBJ2-3	TRBD1	TGTGCCAGCTCAACAGGGGGCTACGCAGATACGCAGTATTTT	CASSTGGYADTQYF
TRBV11-1	few	TRBJ1-1	TRBD1	TGTGCCAGCAGCTCAACCGGGACAGTGAGCCCATGGGGCACTGAAGCTTTCTTT	CASSSTGTVSPWGTEAFF
TRBV19	-	TRBJ1-1	-	TGTGCCAGTATCGGTTACAGGGCTGAAGCTTTCTTT	CASIGYRAEAFF
TRBV21-1	-	TRBJ2-4	-	TGTGCCAGCAGCAAAGAAGGGGCTAGCGGGACGGATTTGGTAGCCAAAAACATTCAGTACTTC	CASSKEGASGTDLVAKNIQYF
TRBV7-3	once	TRBJ1-2	-	TGTGCCAGCAGCCCAGATTCAGGTGGCTATGGCTACACCTTC	CASSPDSGGYGYTF
TRBV10-3	-	TRBJ2-7	TRBD1	TGTGCCACCGGGGACAGACTCTACGAGCAGTACTTC	CATGDRLYEQYF
TRBV6-5	-	TRBJ1-3	-	TGTGCCAGCACCATCACAGGGACTGGAAACACCATATATTTT	CASTITGTGNTIYF
TRBV5-6	once	TRBJ1-1	-	TGTGCCAGCAGCTTGGCCGGGGGAATGAACACTGAAGCTTTCTTT	CASSLAGGMNTEAFF
TRBV9	-	TRBJ2-5	-	TGTGCCAGCAGCGTAGCAGTGGGGGGAGAGACCCAGTACTTC	CASSVAVGGETQYF